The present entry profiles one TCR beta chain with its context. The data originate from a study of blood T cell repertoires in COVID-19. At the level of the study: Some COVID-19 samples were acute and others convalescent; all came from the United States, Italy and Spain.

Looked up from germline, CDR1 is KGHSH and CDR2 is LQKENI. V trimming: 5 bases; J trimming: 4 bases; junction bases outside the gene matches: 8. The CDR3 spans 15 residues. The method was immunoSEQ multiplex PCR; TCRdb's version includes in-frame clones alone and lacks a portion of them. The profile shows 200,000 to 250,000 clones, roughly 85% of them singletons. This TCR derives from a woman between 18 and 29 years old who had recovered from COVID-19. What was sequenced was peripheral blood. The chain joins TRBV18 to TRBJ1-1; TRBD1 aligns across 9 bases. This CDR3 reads CASSIGTGSGTEAFF. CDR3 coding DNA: TGTGCCAGCTCAATCGGGACAGGGTCGGGCACTGAAGCTTTCTTT.